The clone carrying this T cell receptor (beta chain) was seen a single time. This sample was included in a study of blood T cell repertoires in COVID-19. Background on the study: The samples span acute and convalescent COVID-19 from the United States, Italy and Spain.

Source study methods: It was from reference gene primer amplification that nucleated cell counts were estimated. Here immunoSEQ multiplex PCR was the method, and the copy in TCRdb shows in-frame clones only, minus some. V, J and clone size derive from that table, while D and trimming were established from the DNA sequence. The data hold around 290,000 clones, with around 86% observed a single time. Participant ages covered about 18 to 100 years across approximately 25 US areas. The junction had 4 bases not matched to a gene; V was cut back by 5 bases and J by 5 bases. CDR1 and CDR2 from the germline V gene are MRHNA and SNTAGT. The CDR3 has 13 amino acids.

The gene calls are TRBV6-4 and TRBJ1-1, with TRBD1 identical over 8 bases. The sequenced sample consisted of PBMCs or T cells enriched from blood (not recorded which). The source is a woman aged 40 to 50 who had recovered from COVID-19. This CDR3 is CASSTGGETEAFF. For the CDR3, the DNA is TGTGCCAGCAGTACAGGGGGAGAAACTGAAGCTTTCTTT.